Sequencing of this T cell receptor beta chain was carried out in a study of blood T cell repertoires in COVID-19. Study in general: COVID-19 samples collected from the United States, Italy and Spain covered acute and convalescent phases. PBMCs, B-cell-depleted T cells, or T cells provided the cDNA or gDNA that made up the material.

This clone has just one count. Looked up from germline, CDR1 is SGHTA and CDR2 is FQGTGA. The CDR3 is 15 residues long. The germline V and J ends were trimmed by 1 base and 3 bases, with 12 bases remaining between them. As originally analysed: Estimation of nucleated cell counts relied on the amplification of reference gene primers. The assay was immunoSEQ multiplex PCR, and TCRdb's table has in-frame clones only and misses some. The DNA was the basis for D and trimming; V, J and clone size are from that table. Found here are around 77,000 clones, more than 75% of them singletons; the top ten hold more than 15%.

Material: peripheral blood. This receptor was identified in an elderly woman with active or convalescent COVID-19. This chain links TRBV7-3 with TRBJ1-1; D uncertain. This CDR3 is CASSLRATVYTEAFF. DNA of the CDR3: TGTGCCAGCAGCTTAAGGGCGACGGTTTACACTGAAGCTTTCTTT.